This is a list of T cell receptor beta chains from one sample in a study of beta chain features in type 1 diabetes. The method was immunoSEQ multiplex PCR; TCRdb's version includes in-frame clones alone and lacks a portion of them. Among 250,000 to 300,000 clones, 24% were seen once, and the ten largest hold roughly 0.013%. The source material was naive CD4+ T cells from blood. Source of these receptors: a woman aged 25 to 39 with type 1 diabetes. Both conserved end residues are part of each CDR3. Each record gives: V gene, D gene, J gene, clone size, CDR3 protein, CDR3 DNA. The D gene is left open where the match is weak. Where a row states a size, it is once, few, many or the class of an expanded clone; other rows omit it.

>TRBV28|-|TRBJ2-1|-
CASSLSTGRDEQFF
TGTGCCAGCAGTTTATCCACAGGGAGGGATGAGCAGTTCTTC
>TRBV7-3|TRBD1|TRBJ2-5|-
CASSLKAPGQGGEETQYF
TGTGCCAGCAGCTTAAAGGCTCCCGGACAGGGAGGTGAAGAGACCCAGTACTTC
>TRBV28|-|TRBJ2-6|few
CASSLWQNSGANVLTF
TGTGCCAGCAGTTTATGGCAGAACTCTGGGGCCAACGTCCTGACTTTC
>TRBV5-6|-|TRBJ2-2|-
CASSLPGTGELFF
TGTGCCAGCAGCTTGCCCGGGACCGGGGAGCTGTTTTTT
>TRBV5-1|TRBD2|TRBJ2-3|few
CASTTSGSPDTQYF
TGCGCCAGCACGACTAGCGGGAGTCCAGATACGCAGTATTTT
>TRBV29-1|TRBD2|TRBJ2-1|-
CSVDRAGASEQFF
TGCAGCGTTGATAGAGCGGGAGCTAGTGAGCAGTTCTTC
>TRBV5-4|TRBD2|TRBJ2-5|-
CASSQLTSGRGRETQYF
TGTGCCAGCAGCCAACTAACTAGCGGGAGAGGTAGGGAGACCCAGTACTTC
>TRBV5-6|TRBD1|TRBJ2-1|-
CASSRRPGQGGFNEQFF
TGTGCCAGCAGCCGTCGGCCGGGACAGGGGGGTTTCAATGAGCAGTTCTTC
>TRBV20-1|-|TRBJ1-2|few
CSAGTPYGYTF
TGCAGTGCTGGCACCCCCTATGGCTACACCTTC
>TRBV30|TRBD1|TRBJ1-1|-
CAWSLTGDTEAFF
TGTGCCTGGAGTCTCACAGGGGACACTGAAGCTTTCTTT
>TRBV18|-|TRBJ1-1|few
CASSPSQAGTEAFF
TGTGCCAGCTCACCGTCTCAAGCAGGCACTGAAGCTTTCTTT
>TRBV28|TRBD2|TRBJ2-7|few
CASSGPGGSYEQYF
TGTGCCAGCAGTGGACCGGGAGGCTCCTACGAGCAGTACTTC
>TRBV9|TRBD2|TRBJ2-1|-
CASSVSQTSARGNEQFF
TGTGCCAGCAGCGTAAGCCAGACTAGCGCGAGGGGCAATGAGCAGTTCTTC
>TRBV7-3|TRBD1|TRBJ2-1|-
CASRIRGHSYNEQFF
TGTGCCAGCAGAATCAGGGGGCACTCCTACAATGAGCAGTTCTTC
>TRBV29-1|-|TRBJ1-2|few
CSGVAGDRGYTF
TGCAGCGGGGTGGCAGGGGATCGCGGCTACACCTTC
>TRBV30|-|TRBJ2-2|few
CAWNGRGTGELFF
TGTGCCTGGAACGGGAGAGGCACCGGGGAGCTGTTTTTT
>TRBV19|TRBD1|TRBJ1-1|-
CASSMAGGTEAFF
TGTGCCAGTAGTATGGCAGGGGGTACTGAAGCTTTCTTT
>TRBV7-9|-|TRBJ2-7|few
CASSLALSYISYEQYF
TGTGCCAGCAGCTTAGCGCTTTCTTACATCTCCTACGAGCAGTACTTC
>TRBV27|-|TRBJ2-7|-
CASSFTSTGYEQYF
TGTGCCAGCAGTTTCACCTCGACGGGCTACGAGCAGTACTTC
>TRBV7-2|-|TRBJ1-1|few
CASPLGAGVTEAFF
TGTGCCAGCCCCCTGGGGGCGGGGGTTACTGAAGCTTTCTTT
>TRBV29-1|-|TRBJ2-2|-
CSVEGSGGELFF
TGCAGCGTTGAAGGCTCGGGCGGGGAGCTGTTTTTT
>TRBV6-5|-|TRBJ2-7|few
CASSSGLLTYEQYF
TGTGCCAGCAGTTCGGGACTCCTAACCTACGAGCAGTACTTC
>TRBV7-2|TRBD1|TRBJ2-7|-
CASSLMRDRVHEQYF
TGTGCCAGCAGCCTGATGAGGGACAGGGTCCACGAGCAGTACTTC
>TRBV28|TRBD1|TRBJ2-7|-
CASSFLPGQVIYEQYF
TGTGCCAGCAGTTTCCTCCCGGGACAGGTGATCTACGAGCAGTACTTC
>TRBV21-1|-|TRBJ1-5|-
CASSKKRAAGQPQHF
TGTGCCAGCAGCAAAAAGCGGGCCGCCGGTCAGCCCCAGCATTTT
>TRBV4-1|TRBD1|TRBJ2-2|-
CASSQGDRDTGELFF
TGCGCCAGCAGCCAAGGGGACAGGGACACCGGGGAGCTGTTTTTT
>TRBV9|-|TRBJ2-7|-
CASSSEGTRGLEQYF
TGTGCCAGCAGCTCAGAGGGGACCAGGGGTCTCGAGCAGTACTTC
>TRBV18|TRBD2|TRBJ2-1|few
CASSPATATSGYNEQFF
TGTGCCAGCTCACCTGCAACCGCAACTAGCGGCTACAATGAGCAGTTCTTC
>TRBV30|-|TRBJ1-2|few
CAWSPPGDGYGYTF
TGTGCCTGGAGCCCCCCTGGAGATGGCTATGGCTACACCTTC
>TRBV25-1|-|TRBJ1-2|few
CASSDRASYGYTF
TGTGCCAGCAGTGACAGAGCTAGCTATGGCTACACCTTC
>TRBV29-1|TRBD2|TRBJ2-3|few
CSVVKLAGDTQYF
TGCAGCGTTGTAAAGCTAGCGGGAGATACGCAGTATTTT
>TRBV23-1|-|TRBJ2-6|-
CASSPTLPGVSGANVLTF
TGCGCCAGCAGCCCCACCCTCCCGGGAGTCTCTGGGGCCAACGTCCTGACTTTC
>TRBV28|TRBD2|TRBJ2-1|-
CASSDLGLVGNEQFF
TGTGCCAGCAGTGATCTCGGACTAGTGGGCAATGAGCAGTTCTTC
>TRBV2|TRBD1|TRBJ2-5|-
CASSVTGAETQYF
TGTGCCAGCAGCGTAACAGGGGCTGAGACCCAGTACTTC
>TRBV2|-|TRBJ1-1|few
CASKQYMNTEAFF
TGTGCCAGCAAACAGTACATGAACACTGAAGCTTTCTTT
>TRBV30|-|TRBJ2-1|-
CAWSKGNEQFF
TGTGCCTGGAGTAAGGGGAATGAGCAGTTCTTC
>TRBV2|-|TRBJ2-1|-
CASIAASYNEQFF
TGTGCCAGCATCGCGGCCTCCTACAATGAGCAGTTCTTC
>TRBV19|-|TRBJ2-1|-
CASTVAGENYNEQFF
TGTGCCAGTACCGTTGCAGGGGAAAACTACAATGAGCAGTTCTTC
>TRBV30|-|TRBJ1-1|-
CAHTPGGNTEAFF
TGTGCCCACACCCCGGGGGGGAACACTGAAGCTTTCTTT
>TRBV6-6|TRBD2|TRBJ2-5|few
CASSYGTSGRETQYF
TGTGCCAGCAGTTACGGGACTAGCGGGAGGGAGACCCAGTACTTC